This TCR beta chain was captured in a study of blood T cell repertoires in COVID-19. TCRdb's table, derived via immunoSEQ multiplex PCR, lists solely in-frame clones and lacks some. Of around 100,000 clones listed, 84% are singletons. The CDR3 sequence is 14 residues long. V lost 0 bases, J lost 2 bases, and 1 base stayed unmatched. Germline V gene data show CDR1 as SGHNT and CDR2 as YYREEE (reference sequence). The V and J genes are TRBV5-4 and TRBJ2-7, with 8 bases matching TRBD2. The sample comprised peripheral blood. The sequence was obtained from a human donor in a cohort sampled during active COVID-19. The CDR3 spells CASSLARGAYEQYF. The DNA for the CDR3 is TGTGCCAGCAGCTTGGCGCGGGGGGCCTACGAGCAGTACTTC.